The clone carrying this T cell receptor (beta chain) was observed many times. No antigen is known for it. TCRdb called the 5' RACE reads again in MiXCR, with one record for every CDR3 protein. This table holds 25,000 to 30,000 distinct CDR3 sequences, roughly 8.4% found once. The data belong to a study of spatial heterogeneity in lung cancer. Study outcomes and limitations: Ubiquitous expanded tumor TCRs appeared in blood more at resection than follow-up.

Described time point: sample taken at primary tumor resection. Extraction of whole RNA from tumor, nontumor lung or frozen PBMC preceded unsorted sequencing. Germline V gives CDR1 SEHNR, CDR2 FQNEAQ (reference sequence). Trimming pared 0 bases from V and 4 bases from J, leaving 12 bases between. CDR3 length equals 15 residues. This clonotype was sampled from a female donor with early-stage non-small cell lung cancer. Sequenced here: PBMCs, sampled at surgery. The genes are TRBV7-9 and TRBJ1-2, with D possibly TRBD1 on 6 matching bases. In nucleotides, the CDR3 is TGTGCCAGCAGCTTAGCCGGGGGGCTAAGCTATGGCTACACCTTC. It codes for CASSLAGGLSYGYTF. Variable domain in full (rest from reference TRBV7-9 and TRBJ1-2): DTGVSQNPRHKITKRGQNVTFRCDPISEHNRLYWYRQTLGQGPEFLTYFQNEAQLEKSRLLSDRFSAERPKGSFSTLEIQRTEQGDSAMYLCASSLAGGLSYGYTFGSGTRLTVV.